This TCR beta chain appears in the sequencing data of a study of cytomegalovirus exposure and HLA in healthy donors. TCRdb keeps only in-frame clones here, not all; method: immunoSEQ multiplex PCR. There are tens of thousands of clones in the sample; about 95% occur only once, and 0.6% to 0.8% lies in the top ten. V gave up 4 bases and J gave up 4 bases, with 21 bases separating them. CDR3 length: 17 amino acids. Germline CDR1 reads SGDLS; CDR2 reads YYNGEE. The TCR sequence derives from a woman between 18 and 30 years old in good health and CMV-seronegative. The chain links TRBV9 to TRBJ2-1, with D perhaps matching TRBD2 (7 bases). The sample taken for sequencing was PBMCs. The CDR3 spells CASSPSGGEHRYNEQFF. CDR3 DNA sequence: TGTGCCAGCAGCCCCTCGGGGGGCGAACACCGATACAATGAGCAGTTCTTC. Full variable domain (missing parts from reference TRBV9 and TRBJ2-1): DSGVTQTPKHLITATGQRVTLRCSPRSGDLSVYWYQQSLDQGLQFLIQYYNGEERAKGNILERFSAQQFPDLHSELNLSSLELGDSALYFCASSPSGGEHRYNEQFFGPGTRLTVL.